This entry features one T cell receptor (beta chain) sequence. Its antigen is unknown. This sample was taken from a study of graft-versus-host responses after intestinal transplantation. Study at large: Every one of the recipients received anti-thymocyte globulin induction and afterwards took tacrolimus and steroids for about 3 years.

The protocol was immunoSEQ multiplex PCR, while the TCRdb copy is restricted to in-frame clones and leaves out a portion. The profile shows 80,000 to 85,000 clones, roughly 91% of them singletons. V gave up 2 bases and J gave up 2 bases, with 9 bases separating them. Germline V CDR1 and CDR2: SNHLY, FYNNEI. The CDR3 extends over 14 amino acids. This specimen was unstimulated CD4+ T cells sorted from spleen or lymph node cells, taken before intestinal transplant. This TCR derives from a human donor who received an intestinal transplant. V usage is TRBV2 and J usage is TRBJ2-5, with a tentative D call TRBD2 (6 bases). The CDR3 reads CASSESRGQETQYF. Written as DNA, the CDR3 is TGTGCCAGCAGTGAAAGCCGGGGGCAAGAGACCCAGTACTTC.